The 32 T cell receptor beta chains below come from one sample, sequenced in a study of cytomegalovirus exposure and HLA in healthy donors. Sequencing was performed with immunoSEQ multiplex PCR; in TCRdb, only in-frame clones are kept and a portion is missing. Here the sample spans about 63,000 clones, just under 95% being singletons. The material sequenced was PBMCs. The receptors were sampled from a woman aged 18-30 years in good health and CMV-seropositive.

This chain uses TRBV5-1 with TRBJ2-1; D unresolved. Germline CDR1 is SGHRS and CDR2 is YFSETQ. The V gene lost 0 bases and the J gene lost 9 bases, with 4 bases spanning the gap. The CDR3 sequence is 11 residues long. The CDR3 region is CASSLGLEQFF. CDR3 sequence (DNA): TGCGCCAGCAGCTTGGGACTTGAGCAGTTCTTC.

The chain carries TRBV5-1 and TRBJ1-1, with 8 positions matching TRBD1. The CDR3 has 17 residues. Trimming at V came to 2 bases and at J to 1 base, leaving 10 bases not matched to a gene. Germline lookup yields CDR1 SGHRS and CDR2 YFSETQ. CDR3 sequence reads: CASSFWDRRNKNTEAFF. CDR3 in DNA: TGCGCCAGCAGCTTTTGGGACAGGCGGAATAAGAACACTGAAGCTTTCTTT.

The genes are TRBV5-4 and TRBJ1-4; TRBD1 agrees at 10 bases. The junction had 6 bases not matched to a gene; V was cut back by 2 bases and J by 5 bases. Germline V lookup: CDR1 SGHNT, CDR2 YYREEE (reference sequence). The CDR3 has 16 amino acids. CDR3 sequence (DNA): TGTGCCAGCAGCTTCCTACCGGGACAGGGGAATGAAAAACTGTTTTTT. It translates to CASSFLPGQGNEKLFF.

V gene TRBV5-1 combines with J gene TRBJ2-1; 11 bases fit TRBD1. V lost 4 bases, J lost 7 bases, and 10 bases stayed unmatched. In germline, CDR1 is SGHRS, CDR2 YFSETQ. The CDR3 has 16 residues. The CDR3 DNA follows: TGCGCCAGCAGCACGGACAGGGGGCGAGGACTTAATGAGCAGTTCTTC. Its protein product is CASSTDRGRGLNEQFF.

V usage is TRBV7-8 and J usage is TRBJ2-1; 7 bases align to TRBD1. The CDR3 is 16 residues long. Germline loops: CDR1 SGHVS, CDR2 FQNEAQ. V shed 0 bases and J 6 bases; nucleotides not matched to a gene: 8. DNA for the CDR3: TGTGCCAGCAGCTTAGCAGTGGGACAGTTGGTCAATGAGCAGTTCTTC. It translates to CASSLAVGQLVNEQFF.

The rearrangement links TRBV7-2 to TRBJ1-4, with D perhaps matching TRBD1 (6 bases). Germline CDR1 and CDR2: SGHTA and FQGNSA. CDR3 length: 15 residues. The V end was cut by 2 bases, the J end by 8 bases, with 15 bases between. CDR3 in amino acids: CASSLITGLREKLFF. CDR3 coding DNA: TGTGCCAGCAGCTTAATAACAGGGCTGCGGGAAAAACTGTTTTTT.

The CDR3 region is CAWSVLSNEKLFF. DNA for the CDR3: TGTGCCTGGAGCGTCCTAAGTAATGAAAAACTGTTTTTT. The V gene is TRBV30, the J gene TRBJ1-4; unclear D gene. Trimming took 3 bases from V and 4 from J, leaving 9 bases between them. The CDR3 covers 13 residues. Germline V gene data show CDR1 as GTSNPN and CDR2 as SVGIG (reference sequence).

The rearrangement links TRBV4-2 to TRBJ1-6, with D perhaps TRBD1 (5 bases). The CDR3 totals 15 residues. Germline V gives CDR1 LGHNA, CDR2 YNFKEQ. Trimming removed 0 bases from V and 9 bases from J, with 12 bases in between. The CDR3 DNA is TGTGCCAGCAGCCAAGAGGGACTGGTTGGTTCACCCCTCCACTTT. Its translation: CASSQEGLVGSPLHF.

CDR3 residues: CASSSRGGPQETQYF. Written as DNA, the CDR3 is TGTGCCAGCAGCTCGCGGGGGGGTCCCCAAGAGACCCAGTACTTC. The gene calls are TRBV7-8 and TRBJ2-5; 9 nucleotides line up with TRBD2. Per the germline V gene, CDR1 is SGHVS and CDR2 is FQNEAQ. The V and J ends lost 4 bases and 1 base, in that order; junction bases with no gene match: 4. The length of the CDR3 is 15 residues.

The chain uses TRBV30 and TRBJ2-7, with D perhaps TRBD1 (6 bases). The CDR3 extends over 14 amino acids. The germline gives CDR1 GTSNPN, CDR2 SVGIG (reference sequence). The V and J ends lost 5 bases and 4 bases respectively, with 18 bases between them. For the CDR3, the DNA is TGTGCCTGGGGGCTCGAGGGGGTGATGTACGAGCAGTACTTC. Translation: CAWGLEGVMYEQYF.

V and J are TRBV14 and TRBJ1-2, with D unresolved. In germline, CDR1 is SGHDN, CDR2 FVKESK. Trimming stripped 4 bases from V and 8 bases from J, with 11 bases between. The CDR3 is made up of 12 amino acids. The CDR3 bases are TGTGCCAGCAGCCGAAACATGGGCGGCTACACCTTC. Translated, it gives CASSRNMGGYTF.

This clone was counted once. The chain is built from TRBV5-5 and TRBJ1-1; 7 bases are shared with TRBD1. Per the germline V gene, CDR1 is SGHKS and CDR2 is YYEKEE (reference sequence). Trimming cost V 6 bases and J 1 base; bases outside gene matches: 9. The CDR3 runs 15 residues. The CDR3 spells CASTRLDRSNTEAFF. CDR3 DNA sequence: TGTGCCAGCACCAGATTGGACAGGTCGAACACTGAAGCTTTCTTT.

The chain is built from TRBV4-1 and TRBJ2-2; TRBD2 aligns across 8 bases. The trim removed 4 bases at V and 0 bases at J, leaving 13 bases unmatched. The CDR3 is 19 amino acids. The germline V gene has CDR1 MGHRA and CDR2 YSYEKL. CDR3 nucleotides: TGCGCCAGCAGCCTGGGTTGGGCTACTAGCGGCTCGAACACCGGGGAGCTGTTTTTT. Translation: CASSLGWATSGSNTGELFF.

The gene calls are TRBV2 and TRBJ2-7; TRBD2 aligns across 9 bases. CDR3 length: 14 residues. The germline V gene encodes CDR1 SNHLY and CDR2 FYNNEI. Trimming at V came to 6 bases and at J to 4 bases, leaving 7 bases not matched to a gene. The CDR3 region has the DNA TGTGCCAGCAGCTACTTAGCGGGGGAATACGAGCAGTACTTC. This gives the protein CASSYLAGEYEQYF.

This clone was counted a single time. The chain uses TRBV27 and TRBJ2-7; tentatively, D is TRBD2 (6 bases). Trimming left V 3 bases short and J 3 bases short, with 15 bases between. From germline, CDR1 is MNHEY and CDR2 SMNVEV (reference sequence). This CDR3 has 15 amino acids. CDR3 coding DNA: TGTGCCAGCAGTTTTCAGCCCTCCGGGGGCTACGAGCAGTACTTC. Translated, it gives CASSFQPSGGYEQYF.

The CDR3 sequence is CSSRLAASTDTQYF. The CDR3 region has the DNA TGCAGCTCAAGACTAGCGGCGAGCACAGATACGCAGTATTTT. The V call is TRBV29-1, the J call TRBJ2-3; 9 bases agree with TRBD2. The CDR3 covers 14 residues. V shed 8 bases, J shed 0 bases, and the junction held 6 bases outside the gene matches. Germline CDR1 is SQVTM and CDR2 is ANQGSEA.

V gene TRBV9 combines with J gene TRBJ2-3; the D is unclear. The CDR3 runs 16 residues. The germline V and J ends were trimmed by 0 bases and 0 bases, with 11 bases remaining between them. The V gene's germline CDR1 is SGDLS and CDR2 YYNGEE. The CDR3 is CASSVVTGSSTDTQYF. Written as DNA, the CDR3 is TGTGCCAGCAGCGTAGTTACGGGTTCTAGCACAGATACGCAGTATTTT.

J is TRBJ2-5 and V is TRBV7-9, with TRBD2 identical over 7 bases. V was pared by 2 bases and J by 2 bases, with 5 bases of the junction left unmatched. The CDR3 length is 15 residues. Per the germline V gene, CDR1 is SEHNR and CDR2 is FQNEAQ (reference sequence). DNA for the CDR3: TGTGCCAGCAGCTTACTCCAGGGAGGGCAAGAGACCCAGTACTTC. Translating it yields CASSLLQGGQETQYF.

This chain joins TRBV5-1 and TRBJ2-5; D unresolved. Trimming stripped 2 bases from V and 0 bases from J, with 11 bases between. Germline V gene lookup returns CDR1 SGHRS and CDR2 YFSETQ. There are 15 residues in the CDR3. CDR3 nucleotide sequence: TGCGCCAGCAGCTTTTCTAACCCGTACCAAGAGACCCAGTACTTC. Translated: CASSFSNPYQETQYF.

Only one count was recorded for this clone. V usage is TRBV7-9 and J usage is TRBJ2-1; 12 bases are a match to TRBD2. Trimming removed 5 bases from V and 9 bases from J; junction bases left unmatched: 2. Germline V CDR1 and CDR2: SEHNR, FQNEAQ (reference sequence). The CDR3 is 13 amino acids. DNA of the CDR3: TGTGCCAGCAGCCGGACTAGCGGGGTTGAGCAGTTCTTC. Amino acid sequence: CASSRTSGVEQFF.

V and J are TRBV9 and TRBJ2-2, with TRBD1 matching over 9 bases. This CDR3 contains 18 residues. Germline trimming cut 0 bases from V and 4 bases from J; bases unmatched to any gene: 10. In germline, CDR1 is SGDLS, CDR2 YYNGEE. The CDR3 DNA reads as TGTGCCAGCAGCGTAGCTACTTGGGGACAGGGAATCACCGGGGAGCTGTTTTTT. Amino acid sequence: CASSVATWGQGITGELFF. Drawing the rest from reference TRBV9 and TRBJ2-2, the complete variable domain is DSGVTQTPKHLITATGQRVTLRCSPRSGDLSVYWYQQSLDQGLQFLIQYYNGEERAKGNILERFSAQQFPDLHSELNLSSLELGDSALYFCASSVATWGQGITGELFFGEGSRLTVL.

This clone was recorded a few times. The CDR3 spells CASSDSLVRGVGELFF. CDR3 coding DNA: TGTGCCAGCAGTGACTCCTTGGTCAGGGGTGTCGGGGAGCTGTTTTTT. This chain joins TRBV6-4 and TRBJ2-2; D is possibly TRBD1 (6 bases). With 0 bases removed from V and 7 bases from J, the gap between germline ends came to 15 bases. The CDR3 is 16 amino acids. Germline CDR1 and CDR2: MRHNA and SNTAGT.

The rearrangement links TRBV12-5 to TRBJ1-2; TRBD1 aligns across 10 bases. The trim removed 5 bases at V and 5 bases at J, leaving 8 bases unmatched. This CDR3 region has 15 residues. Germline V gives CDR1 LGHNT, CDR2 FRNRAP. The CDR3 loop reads CASGNDRGRGYGYTF. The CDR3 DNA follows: TGTGCTAGTGGTAACGACAGGGGGCGCGGGTATGGCTACACCTTC.

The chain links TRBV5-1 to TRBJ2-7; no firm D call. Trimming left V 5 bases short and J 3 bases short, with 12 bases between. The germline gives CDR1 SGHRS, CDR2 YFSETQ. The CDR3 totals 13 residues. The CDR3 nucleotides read TGCGCCAGCAGATCAAATAGTAACTACGAGCAGTACTTC. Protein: CASRSNSNYEQYF.

For the CDR3, the DNA is TGTGCCAGCAGTTTTTATTACCAGGGGGCGACGGGTGGCTACACCTTC. This translates into CASSFYYQGATGGYTF. The rearrangement uses TRBV28 and TRBJ1-2; 8 nucleotides match TRBD1. This CDR3 has 16 residues. V shed 3 bases and J 7 bases; nucleotides not matched to a gene: 13. The V gene's germline CDR1 is MDHEN and CDR2 SYDVKM.

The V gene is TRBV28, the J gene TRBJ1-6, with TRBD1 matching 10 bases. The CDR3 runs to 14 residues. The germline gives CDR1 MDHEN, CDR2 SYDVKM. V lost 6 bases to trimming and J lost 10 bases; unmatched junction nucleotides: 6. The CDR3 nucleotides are TGTGCCAGCAGCCCAGGACAGGGGGTATCACCCCTCCACTTT. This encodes CASSPGQGVSPLHF.

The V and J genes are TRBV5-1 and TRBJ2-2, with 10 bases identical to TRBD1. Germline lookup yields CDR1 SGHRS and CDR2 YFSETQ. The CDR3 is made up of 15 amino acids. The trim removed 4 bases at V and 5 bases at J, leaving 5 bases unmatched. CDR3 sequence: CASSPVDRGTGELFF. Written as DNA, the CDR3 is TGCGCCAGCAGCCCTGTGGACAGGGGGACCGGGGAGCTGTTTTTT.

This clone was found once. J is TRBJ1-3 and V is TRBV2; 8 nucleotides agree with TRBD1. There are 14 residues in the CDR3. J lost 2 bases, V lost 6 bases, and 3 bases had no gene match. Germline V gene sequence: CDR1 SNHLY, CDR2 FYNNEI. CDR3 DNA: TGTGCCAGCAGGACAGGGGTAACTGGAAACACCATATATTTT. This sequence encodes CASRTGVTGNTIYF. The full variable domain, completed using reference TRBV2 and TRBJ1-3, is EPEVTQTPSHQVTQMGQEVILRCVPISNHLYFYWYRQILGQKVEFLVSFYNNEISEKSEIFDDQFSVERPDGSNFTLKIRSTKLEDSAMYFCASRTGVTGNTIYFGEGSWLTVV.

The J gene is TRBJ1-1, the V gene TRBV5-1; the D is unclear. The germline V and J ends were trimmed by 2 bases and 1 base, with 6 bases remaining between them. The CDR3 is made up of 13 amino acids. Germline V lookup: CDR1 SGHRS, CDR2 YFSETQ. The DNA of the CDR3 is TGCGCCAGCAGCTTTGAGGGGAACACTGAAGCTTTCTTT. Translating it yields CASSFEGNTEAFF.

In DNA form, the CDR3 reads TGCGCCAGCAGCTCCTGGACAGGGCTGATTCAGTACTTC. Amino acid sequence: CASSSWTGLIQYF. The chain combines TRBV5-1 with TRBJ2-4; TRBD1 agrees at 8 bases. Germline V gives CDR1 SGHRS, CDR2 YFSETQ. There are 13 residues in the CDR3. The V segment lost 3 bases and the J segment 10 bases; nucleotides outside the gene matches: 6.

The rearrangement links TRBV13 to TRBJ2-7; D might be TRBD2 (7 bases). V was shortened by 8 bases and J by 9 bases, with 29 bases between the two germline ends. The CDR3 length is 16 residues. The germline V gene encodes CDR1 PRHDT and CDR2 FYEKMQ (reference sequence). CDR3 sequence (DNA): TGTGCCAGCCGGGGGGTGGCGCGGGGGCGATCCCGGGGGCAGTACTTC. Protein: CASRGVARGRSRGQYF.

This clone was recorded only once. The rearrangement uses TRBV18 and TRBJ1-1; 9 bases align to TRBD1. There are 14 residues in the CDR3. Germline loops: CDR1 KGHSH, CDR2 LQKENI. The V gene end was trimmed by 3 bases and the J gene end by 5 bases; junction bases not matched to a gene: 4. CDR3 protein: CASSPDRGGTEAFF. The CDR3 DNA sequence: TGTGCCAGCTCACCGGACAGGGGAGGGACTGAAGCTTTCTTT.